This T cell receptor (beta chain) was sequenced in a study of control samples from healthy donors and cancer patients. Profiling relied on immunoSEQ multiplex PCR, and the TCRdb table lists in-frame clones only, not all of them. Found here are approximately 41,000 clones, around 94% of them singletons; the top ten hold 24%. Specimen: blood. This clonotype was sampled from a man in his 60s in good health.

Here the CDR3 reads CASMRSGLNTEAFF. CDR3 DNA sequence: TGTGCCAGCATGCGATCAGGACTGAACACTGAAGCTTTCTTT. The V call is TRBV7-9, the J call TRBJ1-1; D unresolved. Germline CDR1 and CDR2: SEHNR and FQNEAQ (reference sequence). The CDR3 has 14 amino acids. V was shortened by 7 bases and J by 0 bases, with 12 bases between the two germline ends.